This TCR beta chain was identified in a study of blood T cell repertoires in COVID-19 (dated by TCRdb to about 2020). With respect to the entire study: Samples from collaborators originated in the United States, Italy and Spain and spanned both the acute and convalescent phases of COVID-19. The prospective study material was composed of cDNA or gDNA derived from T cells, B-cell-depleted T cells, or PBMCs. Subjects who had been exposed to COVID-19, were actively infected with it, or had recovered from it provided the deeply sampled blood TCRbeta repertoires that made up the dataset. A freely available public database, intended as a resource for researchers studying the immune response to SARS-CoV-2, is where the repertoires were released. Samples were obtained from the ongoing ImmuneRACE study (first 160 participants) and from about 1,300 subjects provided by 6 global collaborators. The sample metadata nearly always contained a de-identified subject ID, COVID-19 status, age in years and sex. HLA class I and class II types, where available, came from metadata supplied by the sample provider rather than from assay-based typing. Broader findings and caveats from the paper: The quantity of clinical and demographic metadata differed by source and by participant and was supplied without curation.

In the prospective study, participants were about 18 to 89 years old, resided in 24 geographic areas of the United States, and were enrolled through a virtual design. In the prospective study, cohorts were assigned on the basis of participant-reported clinical history obtained from a screening survey and a study questionnaire. Each participant in the prospective study had whole blood, serum and a nasopharyngeal or oropharyngeal swab collected by mobile phlebotomists. Additional blood draws and questionnaires over an approximately 2-month period could optionally be provided by prospective study participants. Before DNA extraction, prospective study blood samples were shipped either frozen or at room temperature. TCRbeta CDR3 regions were amplified from genomic DNA using the immunoSEQ Assay, a bias-controlled multiplex PCR. Per the original workflow: Within the assay, amplification of reference gene primers was used to estimate how many nucleated cells each sample contained. To quantify the absolute abundance of each unique TCRbeta CDR3 rearrangement, sequence reads were collapsed and filtered. For each sample, productive Simpson clonality was calculated as the square root of Simpson's diversity index over productive rearrangements. TCRdb limited this immuneACCESS table to in-frame rearrangements with V and J called. A share of clones is missing; checked studies link under half to unresolved V genes, and the rest is unexplained. For V, J and clone size, that table is used; D and trimming come from the DNA. This sample comprises some 260,000 clones, around 84% of them detected only once. Of the sample, 4.1% is held by the ten largest clones.

Turning to this clone: The antigen it binds to is not known. The record has no base qualities; no much larger clone is one base away.

V and J are trimmed by 2 bases and 8 bases, and the gene matches miss 6 bases of the junction. From a lookup of the germline V gene, CDR1 and CDR2 are MNHEY and SVGAGI. Including cysteine and phenylalanine, the CDR3 has 15 amino acids. Of the read, only the CDR3 DNA is kept; its 45 bases are in frame from base 1. This receptor was identified in a man aged 25-45 years with acute COVID-19. The chain was built from TRBV6-5 and TRBJ2-1, with 10 central nucleotides matching TRBD2. Source material: PBMCs or T cells enriched from blood (not recorded which). This receptor has the CDR3 CASSYAGTSDHEQFF. The bases read TGTGCCAGCAGTTACGCCGGGACTAGCGACCATGAGCAGTTCTTC.